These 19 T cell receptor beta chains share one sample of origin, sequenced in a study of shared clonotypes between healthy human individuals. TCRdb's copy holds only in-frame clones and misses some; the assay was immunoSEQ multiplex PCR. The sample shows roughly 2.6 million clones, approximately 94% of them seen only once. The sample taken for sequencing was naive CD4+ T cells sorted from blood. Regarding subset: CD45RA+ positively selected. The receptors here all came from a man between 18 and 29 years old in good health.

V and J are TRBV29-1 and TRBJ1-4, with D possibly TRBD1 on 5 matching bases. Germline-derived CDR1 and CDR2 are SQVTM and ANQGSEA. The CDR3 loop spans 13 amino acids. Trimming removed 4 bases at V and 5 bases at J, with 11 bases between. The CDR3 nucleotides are TGCAGCGTTGTAGACAGTGGGAATGAAAAACTGTTTTTT. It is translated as CSVVDSGNEKLFF.

Written as DNA, the CDR3 is TGTGCCAGCAGCGTAGATCTGAACACTGAAGCTTTCTTT. As protein: CASSVDLNTEAFF. The chain joins TRBV6-1 to TRBJ1-1; D is uncertain. Trimming took 6 bases from V and 0 from J, leaving 8 bases between them. The CDR3 has 13 amino acids. The V gene's germline CDR1 is MNHNS and CDR2 SASEGT.

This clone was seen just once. Here the CDR3 DNA reads TGTGCCAGCAGCGTATCCGGGAAACGCGGGTACGAGCAGTACTTC. This codes for CASSVSGKRGYEQYF. The chain combines TRBV9 with TRBJ2-7; TRBD2 might be the D (5 bases). The germline V and J ends were trimmed by 1 base and 4 bases, with 15 bases remaining between them. Germline V gene sequence: CDR1 SGDLS, CDR2 YYNGEE. The CDR3 runs 15 residues.

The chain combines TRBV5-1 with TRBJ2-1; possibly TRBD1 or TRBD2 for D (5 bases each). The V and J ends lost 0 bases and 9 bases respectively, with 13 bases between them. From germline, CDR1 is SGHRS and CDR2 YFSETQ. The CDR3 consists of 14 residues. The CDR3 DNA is TGCGCCAGCAGCTTGGAGCGGACACCAAGTGAGCAGTTCTTC. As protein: CASSLERTPSEQFF.

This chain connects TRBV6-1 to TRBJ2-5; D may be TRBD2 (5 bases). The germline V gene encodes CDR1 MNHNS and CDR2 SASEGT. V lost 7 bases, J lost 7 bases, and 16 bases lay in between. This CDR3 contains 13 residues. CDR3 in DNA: TGTGCCAGCATGGTGGGTCTGGCGGGGACCCAGTACTTC. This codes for CASMVGLAGTQYF.

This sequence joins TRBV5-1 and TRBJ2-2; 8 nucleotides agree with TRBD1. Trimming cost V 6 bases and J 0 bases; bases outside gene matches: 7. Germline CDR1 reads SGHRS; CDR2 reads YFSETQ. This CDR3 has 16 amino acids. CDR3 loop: CASNLGQGPNTGELFF. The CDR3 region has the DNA TGCGCCAGCAACCTAGGACAGGGACCGAACACCGGGGAGCTGTTTTTT.

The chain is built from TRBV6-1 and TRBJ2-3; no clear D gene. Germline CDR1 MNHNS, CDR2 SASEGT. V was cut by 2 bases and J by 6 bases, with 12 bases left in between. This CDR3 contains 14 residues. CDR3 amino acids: CASSEWVRRDTQYF. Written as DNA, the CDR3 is TGTGCCAGCAGTGAATGGGTCCGTAGGGATACGCAGTATTTT.

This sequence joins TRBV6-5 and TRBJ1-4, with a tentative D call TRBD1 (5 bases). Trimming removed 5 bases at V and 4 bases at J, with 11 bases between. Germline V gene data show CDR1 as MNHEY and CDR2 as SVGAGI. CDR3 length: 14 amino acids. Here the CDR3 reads CASSRGTLNEKLFF. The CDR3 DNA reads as TGTGCCAGCAGTCGCGGGACGCTTAATGAAAAACTGTTTTTT.

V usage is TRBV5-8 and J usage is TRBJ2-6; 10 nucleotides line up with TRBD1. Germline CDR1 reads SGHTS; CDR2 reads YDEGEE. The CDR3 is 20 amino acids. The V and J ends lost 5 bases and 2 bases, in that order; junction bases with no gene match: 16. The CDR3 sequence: CASRRTGGTGRETGANVLTF. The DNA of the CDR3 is TGTGCCAGCAGGCGGACAGGGGGGACAGGTCGGGAGACTGGGGCCAACGTCCTGACTTTC.

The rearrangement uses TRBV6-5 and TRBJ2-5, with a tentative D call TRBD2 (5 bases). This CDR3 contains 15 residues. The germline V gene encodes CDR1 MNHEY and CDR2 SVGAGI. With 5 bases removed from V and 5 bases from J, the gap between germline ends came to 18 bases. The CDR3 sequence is CASSPGGGPGETQYF. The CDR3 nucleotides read TGTGCCAGCAGTCCCGGAGGCGGGCCGGGGGAGACCCAGTACTTC.

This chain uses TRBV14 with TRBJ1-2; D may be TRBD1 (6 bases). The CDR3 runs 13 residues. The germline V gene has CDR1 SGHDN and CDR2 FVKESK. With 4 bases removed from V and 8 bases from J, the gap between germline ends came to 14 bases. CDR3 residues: CASSLGGAGGYTF. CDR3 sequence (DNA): TGTGCCAGCAGCCTCGGGGGGGCTGGAGGCTACACCTTC. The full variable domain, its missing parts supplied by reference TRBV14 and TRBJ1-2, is EAGVTQFPSHSVIEKGQTVTLRCDPISGHDNLYWYRRVMGKEIKFLLHFVKESKQDESGMPNNRFLAERTGGTYSTLKVQPAELEDSGVYFCASSLGGAGGYTFGSGTRLTVV.

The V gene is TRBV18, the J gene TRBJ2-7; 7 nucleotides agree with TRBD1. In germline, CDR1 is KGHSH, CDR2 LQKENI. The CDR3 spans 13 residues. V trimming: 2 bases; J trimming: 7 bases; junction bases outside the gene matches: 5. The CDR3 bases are TGTGCCAGCTCACCAGAGACAGGGTGGGAGCAGTACTTC. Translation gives CASSPETGWEQYF. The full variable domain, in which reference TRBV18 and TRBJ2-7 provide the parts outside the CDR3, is NAGVMQNPRHLVRRRGQEARLRCSPMKGHSHVYWYRQLPEEGLKFMVYLQKENIIDESGMPKERFSAEFPKEGPSILRIQQVVRGDSAAYFCASSPETGWEQYFGPGTRLTVT.

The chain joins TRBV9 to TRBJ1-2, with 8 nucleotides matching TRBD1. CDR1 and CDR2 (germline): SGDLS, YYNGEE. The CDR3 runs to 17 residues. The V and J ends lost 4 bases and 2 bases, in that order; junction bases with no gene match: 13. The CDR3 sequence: CASSPRTGLLQNYGYTF. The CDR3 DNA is TGTGCCAGCAGCCCTCGGACAGGGCTCTTACAAAACTATGGCTACACCTTC.

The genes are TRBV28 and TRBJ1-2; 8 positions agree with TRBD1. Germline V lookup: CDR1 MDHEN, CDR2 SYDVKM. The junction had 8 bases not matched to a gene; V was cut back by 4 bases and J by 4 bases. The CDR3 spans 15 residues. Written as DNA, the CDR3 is TGTGCCAGCAGTTCCCCGGACAGGGCACTCTATGGCTACACCTTC. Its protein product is CASSSPDRALYGYTF.

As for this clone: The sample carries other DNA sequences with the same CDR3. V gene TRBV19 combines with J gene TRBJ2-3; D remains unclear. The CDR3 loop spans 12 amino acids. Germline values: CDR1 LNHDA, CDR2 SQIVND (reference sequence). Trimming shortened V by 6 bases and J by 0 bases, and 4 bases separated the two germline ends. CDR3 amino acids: CASSPSTDTQYF. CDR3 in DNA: TGTGCCAGTAGCCCCAGCACAGATACGCAGTATTTT.

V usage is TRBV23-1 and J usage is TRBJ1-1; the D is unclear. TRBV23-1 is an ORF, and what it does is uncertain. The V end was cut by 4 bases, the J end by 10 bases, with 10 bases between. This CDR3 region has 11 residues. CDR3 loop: CASSPNVGAFF. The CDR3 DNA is TGCGCCAGCAGTCCCAATGTTGGAGCTTTCTTT.

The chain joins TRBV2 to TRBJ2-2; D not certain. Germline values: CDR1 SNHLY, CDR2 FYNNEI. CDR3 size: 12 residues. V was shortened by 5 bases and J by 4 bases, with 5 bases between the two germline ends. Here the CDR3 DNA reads TGTGCCAGCAGTCAGTCCACCGGGGAGCTGTTTTTT. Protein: CASSQSTGELFF.

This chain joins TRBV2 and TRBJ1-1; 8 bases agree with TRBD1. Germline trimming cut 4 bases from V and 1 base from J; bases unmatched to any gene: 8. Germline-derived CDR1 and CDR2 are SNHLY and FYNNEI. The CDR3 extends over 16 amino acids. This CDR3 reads CASSVRIGQGNTEAFF. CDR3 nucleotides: TGTGCCAGCAGTGTCCGAATAGGACAGGGGAACACTGAAGCTTTCTTT.

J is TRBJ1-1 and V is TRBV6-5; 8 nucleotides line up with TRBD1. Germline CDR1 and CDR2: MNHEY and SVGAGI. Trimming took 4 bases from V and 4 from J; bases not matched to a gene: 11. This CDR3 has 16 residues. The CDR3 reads CASSWGQDWGGTEAFF. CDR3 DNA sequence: TGTGCCAGCAGTTGGGGACAGGACTGGGGTGGCACTGAAGCTTTCTTT.